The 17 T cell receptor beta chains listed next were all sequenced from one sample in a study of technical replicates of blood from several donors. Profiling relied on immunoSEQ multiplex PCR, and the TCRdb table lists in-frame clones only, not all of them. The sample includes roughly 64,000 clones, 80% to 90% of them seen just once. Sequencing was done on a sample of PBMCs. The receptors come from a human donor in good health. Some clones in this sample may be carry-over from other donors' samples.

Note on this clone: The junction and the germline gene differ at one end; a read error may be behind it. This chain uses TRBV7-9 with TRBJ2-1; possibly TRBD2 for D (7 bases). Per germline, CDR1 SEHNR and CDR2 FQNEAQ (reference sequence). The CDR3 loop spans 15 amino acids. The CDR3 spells CACRGVGGPGNEQFF. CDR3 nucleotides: TGTGCCTGCAGGGGTGTGGGGGGGCCGGGCAATGAGCAGTTCTTC.

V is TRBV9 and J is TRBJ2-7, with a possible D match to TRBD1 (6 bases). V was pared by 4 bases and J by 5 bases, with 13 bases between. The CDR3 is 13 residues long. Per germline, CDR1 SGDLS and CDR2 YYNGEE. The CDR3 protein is CASSPEGVDEQYF. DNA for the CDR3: TGTGCCAGCAGCCCTGAGGGGGTGGACGAGCAGTACTTC.

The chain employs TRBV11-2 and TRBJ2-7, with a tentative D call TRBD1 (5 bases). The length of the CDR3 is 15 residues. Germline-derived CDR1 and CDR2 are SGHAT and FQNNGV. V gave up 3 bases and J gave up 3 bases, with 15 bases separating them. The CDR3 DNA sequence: TGTGCCAGCAGCTTCGGGCAGGGCCCCTACTACGAGCAGTACTTC. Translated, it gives CASSFGQGPYYEQYF.

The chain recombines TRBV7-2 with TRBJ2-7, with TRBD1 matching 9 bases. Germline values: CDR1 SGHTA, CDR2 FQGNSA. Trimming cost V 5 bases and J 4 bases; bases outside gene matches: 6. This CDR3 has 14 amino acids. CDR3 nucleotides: TGTGCCAGCAGCCCCCCGGGACAGGGATACGAGCAGTACTTC. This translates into CASSPPGQGYEQYF.

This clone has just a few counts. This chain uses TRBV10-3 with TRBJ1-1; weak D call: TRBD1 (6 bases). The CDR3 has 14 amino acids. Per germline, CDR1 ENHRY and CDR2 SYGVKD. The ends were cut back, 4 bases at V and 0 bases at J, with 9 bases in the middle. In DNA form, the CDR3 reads TGTGCCATCAGTGGTACAGGGCTGAACACTGAAGCTTTCTTT. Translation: CAISGTGLNTEAFF.

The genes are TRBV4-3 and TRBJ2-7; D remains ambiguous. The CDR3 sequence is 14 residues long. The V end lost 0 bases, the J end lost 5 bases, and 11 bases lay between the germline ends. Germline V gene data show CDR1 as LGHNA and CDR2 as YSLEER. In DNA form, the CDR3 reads TGCGCCAGCAGCCAAGATCTTGTGTCTCACGAGCAGTACTTC. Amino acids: CASSQDLVSHEQYF.

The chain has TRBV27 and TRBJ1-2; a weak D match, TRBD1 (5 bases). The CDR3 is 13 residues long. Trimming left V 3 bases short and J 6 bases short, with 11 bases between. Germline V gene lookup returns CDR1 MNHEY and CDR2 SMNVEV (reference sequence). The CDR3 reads CASSFRGIDGYTF. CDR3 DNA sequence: TGTGCCAGCAGTTTCCGGGGGATCGATGGCTACACCTTC.

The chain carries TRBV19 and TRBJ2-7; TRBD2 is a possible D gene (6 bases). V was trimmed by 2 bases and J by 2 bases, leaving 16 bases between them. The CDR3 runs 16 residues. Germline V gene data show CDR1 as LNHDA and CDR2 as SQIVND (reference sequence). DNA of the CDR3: TGTGCCAGTAGTATAATGGATAGCGGTGAGACCTACGAGCAGTACTTC. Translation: CASSIMDSGETYEQYF. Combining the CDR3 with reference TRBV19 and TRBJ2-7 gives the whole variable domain DGGITQSPKYLFRKEGQNVTLSCEQNLNHDAMYWYRQDPGQGLRLIYYSQIVNDFQKGDIAEGYSVSREKKESFPLTVTSAQKNPTAFYLCASSIMDSGETYEQYFGPGTRLTVT.

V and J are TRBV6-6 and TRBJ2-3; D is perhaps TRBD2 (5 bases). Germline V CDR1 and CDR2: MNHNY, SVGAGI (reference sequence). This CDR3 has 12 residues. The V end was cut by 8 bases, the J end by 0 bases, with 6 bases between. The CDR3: CASGSSTDTQYF. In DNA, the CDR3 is TGTGCCAGCGGGAGTAGCACAGATACGCAGTATTTT.

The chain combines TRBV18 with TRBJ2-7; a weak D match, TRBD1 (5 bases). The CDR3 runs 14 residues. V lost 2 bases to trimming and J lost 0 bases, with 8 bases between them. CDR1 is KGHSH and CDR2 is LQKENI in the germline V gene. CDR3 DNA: TGTGCCAGCTCACCAGACAGTGCCTCCTACGAGCAGTACTTC. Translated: CASSPDSASYEQYF.

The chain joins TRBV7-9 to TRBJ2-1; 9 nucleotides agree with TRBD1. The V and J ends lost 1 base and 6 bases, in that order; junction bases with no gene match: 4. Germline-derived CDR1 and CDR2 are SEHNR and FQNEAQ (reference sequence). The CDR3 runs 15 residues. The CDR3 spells CASSLGDREFNEQFF. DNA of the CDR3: TGTGCCAGCAGCTTAGGGGACAGGGAGTTCAATGAGCAGTTCTTC.

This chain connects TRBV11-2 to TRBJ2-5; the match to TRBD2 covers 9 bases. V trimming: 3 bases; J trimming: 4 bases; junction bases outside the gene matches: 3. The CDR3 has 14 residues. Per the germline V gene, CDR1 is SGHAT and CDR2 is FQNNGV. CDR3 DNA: TGTGCCAGCAGCTTCCGCGGGGGGGCAGAGACCCAGTACTTC. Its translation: CASSFRGGAETQYF.

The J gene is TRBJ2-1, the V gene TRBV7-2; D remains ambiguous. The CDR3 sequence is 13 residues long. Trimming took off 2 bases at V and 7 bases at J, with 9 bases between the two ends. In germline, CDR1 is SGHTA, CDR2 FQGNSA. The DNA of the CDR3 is TGTGCCAGCAGCTTACTAGGTGAAAATGAGCAGTTCTTC. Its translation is CASSLLGENEQFF. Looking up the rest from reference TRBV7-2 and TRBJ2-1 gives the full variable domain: GAGVSQSPSNKVTEKGKDVELRCDPISGHTALYWYRQSLGQGLEFLIYFQGNSAPDKSGLPSDRFSAERTGGSVSTLTIQRTQQEDSAVYLCASSLLGENEQFFGPGTRLTVL.

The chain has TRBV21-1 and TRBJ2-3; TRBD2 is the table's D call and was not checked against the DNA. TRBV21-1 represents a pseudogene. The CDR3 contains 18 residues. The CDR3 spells CASSKAFLAGGAGDTQYF. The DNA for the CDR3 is TGTGCCAGCAGCAAAGCCTTTCTTGCGGGAGGGGCGGGAGATACGCAGTATTTT.

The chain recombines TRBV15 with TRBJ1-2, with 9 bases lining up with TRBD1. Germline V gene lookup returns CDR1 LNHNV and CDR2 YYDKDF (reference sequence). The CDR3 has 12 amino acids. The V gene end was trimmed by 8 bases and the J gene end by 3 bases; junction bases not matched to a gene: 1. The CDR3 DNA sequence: TGTGCCACCGGGACAGGGTACTATGGCTACACCTTC. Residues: CATGTGYYGYTF.

CDR3 protein: CASSILGQGYTGELFF. DNA for the CDR3: TGTGCCAGTAGTATTTTGGGACAGGGCTACACCGGGGAGCTGTTTTTT. This sequence joins TRBV19 and TRBJ2-2; 9 positions match TRBD1. Trimming cost V 3 bases and J 3 bases; bases outside gene matches: 5. Per germline, CDR1 LNHDA and CDR2 SQIVND (reference sequence). The CDR3 loop spans 16 amino acids.

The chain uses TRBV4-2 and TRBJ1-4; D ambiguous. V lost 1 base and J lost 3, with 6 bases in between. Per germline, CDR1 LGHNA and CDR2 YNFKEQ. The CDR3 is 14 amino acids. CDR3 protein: CASSQGGSNEKLFF. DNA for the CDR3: TGTGCCAGCAGCCAAGGCGGGTCTAATGAAAAACTGTTTTTT.